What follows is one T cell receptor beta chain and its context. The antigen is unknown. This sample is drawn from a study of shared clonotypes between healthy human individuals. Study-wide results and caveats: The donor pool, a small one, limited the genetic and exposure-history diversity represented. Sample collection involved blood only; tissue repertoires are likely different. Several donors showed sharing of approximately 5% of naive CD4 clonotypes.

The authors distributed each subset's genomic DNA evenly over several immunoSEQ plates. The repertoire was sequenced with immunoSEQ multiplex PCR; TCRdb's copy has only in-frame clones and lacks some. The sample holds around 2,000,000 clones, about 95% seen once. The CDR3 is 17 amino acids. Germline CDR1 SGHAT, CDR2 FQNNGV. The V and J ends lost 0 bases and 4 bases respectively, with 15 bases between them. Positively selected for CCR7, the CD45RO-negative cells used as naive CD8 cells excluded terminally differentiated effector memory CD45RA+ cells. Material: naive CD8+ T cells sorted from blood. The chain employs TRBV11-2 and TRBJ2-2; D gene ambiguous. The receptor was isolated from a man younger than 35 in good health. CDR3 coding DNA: TGTGCCAGCAGCTTAGATTTAGTCCAAGTGAGCACCGGGGAGCTGTTTTTT. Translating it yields CASSLDLVQVSTGELFF.